The 21 T cell receptor beta chains in this list originate from one sample, sequenced in a study of T cells after yellow fever vaccination. TCRdb reprocessed the 5' RACE reads with MiXCR, giving one entry per CDR3 protein. The sample has 450,000 to 650,000 distinct CDR3 sequences; approximately 13% are singletons. The material sequenced was PBMCs, taken on the day of the yellow fever booster vaccination. All receptors derive from a man aged 25 to 40 who received the YFV17D yellow fever vaccine.

This clonotype occurred a few times. The chain is built from TRBV2 and TRBJ1-2; D remains ambiguous. V dropped 5 bases and J dropped 5 bases, with 6 bases sitting between them. The germline V gene encodes CDR1 SNHLY and CDR2 FYNNEI. The CDR3 is 11 amino acids. For the CDR3, the DNA is TGTGCCAGCAGTAAAACATATGGCTACACCTTC. Translating it yields CASSKTYGYTF. The full variable domain, in which reference TRBV2 and TRBJ1-2 provide the parts outside the CDR3, is EPEVTQTPSHQVTQMGQEVILRCVPISNHLYFYWYRQILGQKVEFLVSFYNNEISEKSEIFDDQFSVERPDGSNFTLKIRSTKLEDSAMYFCASSKTYGYTFGSGTRLTVV.

This clonotype is a singleton in its sample. The chain couples TRBV7-9 to TRBJ2-1, with D unresolved. The germline V gene encodes CDR1 SEHNR and CDR2 FQNEAQ (reference sequence). Trimming shortened V by 6 bases and J by 8 bases, and 11 bases separated the two germline ends. The CDR3 extends over 12 amino acids. The CDR3: CASSSNAYEQFF. The CDR3 coding sequence is TGTGCCAGCAGTTCAAACGCCTATGAGCAGTTCTTC.

The chain joins TRBV7-8 to TRBJ2-1; 8 bases map to TRBD1. The J segment lost 8 bases and the V segment lost 1 base, leaving 7 bases of the junction unmatched. CDR1 and CDR2 (germline): SGHVS, FQNEAQ. CDR3 length: 15 residues. CDR3 region: CASSLEWTGRDEQFF. The CDR3 nucleotides are TGTGCCAGCAGCTTAGAATGGACAGGGAGAGATGAGCAGTTCTTC.

The rearrangement joins TRBV29-1 to TRBJ2-3; 13 positions match TRBD2. Germline V gene data show CDR1 as SQVTM and CDR2 as ANQGSEA. J gave up 6 bases and V 4 bases, and 7 bases lay outside the gene matches. The CDR3 is 15 residues long. The DNA for the CDR3 is TGCAGCGTTGCAGTACTAGCGGGAGGGCCGGATACGCAGTATTTT. Translating gives CSVAVLAGGPDTQYF.

This clonotype was counted between two and nine times. The chain combines TRBV29-1 with TRBJ2-7; TRBD2 aligns across 11 bases. Trimming cost V 3 bases and J 6 bases; bases outside gene matches: 4. The CDR3 contains 13 residues. Germline loops: CDR1 SQVTM, CDR2 ANQGSEA. The DNA of the CDR3 is TGCAGCGTTGAGTCCGGGACTAGCGGCGAGCAGTACTTC. Its translation: CSVESGTSGEQYF.

The V and J genes are TRBV7-8 and TRBJ2-5; TRBD1 agrees at 9 bases. Germline CDR1 and CDR2: SGHVS and FQNEAQ. V lost 0 bases to trimming and J lost 9 bases; unmatched junction nucleotides: 11. This CDR3 is 16 amino acids long. The CDR3 here is CASSLAETGGSGAQYF. CDR3 DNA: TGTGCCAGCAGCTTAGCGGAGACAGGGGGATCCGGGGCCCAGTACTTC.

The chain employs TRBV20-1 and TRBJ2-5; tentatively, D is TRBD2 (6 bases). The CDR3 contains 15 residues. The germline V and J ends were trimmed by 3 bases and 1 base, with 15 bases remaining between them. Germline CDR1 DFQATT, CDR2 SNEGSKA (reference sequence). For the CDR3, the DNA is TGCAGTGCTAGGGGCCCAGCGGGTATCCAAGAGACCCAGTACTTC. Encoded protein: CSARGPAGIQETQYF.

The chain couples TRBV19 to TRBJ2-1; D perhaps matches TRBD2 (6 bases). The length of the CDR3 is 16 residues. Germline V lookup: CDR1 LNHDA, CDR2 SQIVND (reference sequence). Trimming removed 5 bases from V and 3 bases from J, with 17 bases in between. CDR3 nucleotides: TGTGCCAGTAGTGGCTCGGGACTTCTTTTCTACAATGAGCAGTTCTTC. This encodes CASSGSGLLFYNEQFF.

This clonotype was detected only a few times. The genes are TRBV19 and TRBJ1-2; D uncertain. The V end was cut by 7 bases, the J end by 9 bases, with 18 bases between. This CDR3 contains 13 residues. The germline V gene encodes CDR1 LNHDA and CDR2 SQIVND (reference sequence). The CDR3 sequence: CASTLRPPGSYTF. The CDR3 DNA sequence: TGTGCCAGTACTCTCAGGCCTCCCGGGAGCTACACCTTC.

This clonotype showed up many times. The chain links TRBV12-3 or TRBV12-4 to TRBJ2-1; no reliable D call. The CDR3 loop spans 14 amino acids. Trimming stripped 5 bases from V and 0 bases from J, with 8 bases between. The CDR3 bases are TGTGCCAGCAGTATAGGTAACTCCTACAATGAGCAGTTCTTC. Protein sequence: CASSIGNSYNEQFF.

This clonotype was counted a few times. The gene calls are TRBV20-1 and TRBJ2-7; tentatively, D is TRBD1 (6 bases). Germline V CDR1 and CDR2: DFQATT, SNEGSKA (reference sequence). The CDR3 is 13 residues long. Deletions cut 3 bases from V and 6 bases from J, with 15 bases between. CDR3: CSASLGRGGEQYF. The CDR3 DNA is TGCAGTGCTAGCCTCGGTAGAGGGGGCGAGCAGTACTTC.

This chain uses TRBV7-2 with TRBJ1-5; D remains ambiguous. Trimming left V 1 base short and J 4 bases short, with 11 bases between. The CDR3 contains 15 residues. Germline-derived CDR1 and CDR2 are SGHTA and FQGNSA. The CDR3 DNA follows: TGTGCCAGCAGCTTAGACAGCGTTTTAAATCAGCCCCAGCATTTT. Residues: CASSLDSVLNQPQHF. Complete variable domain (other parts from reference TRBV7-2 and TRBJ1-5): GAGVSQSPSNKVTEKGKDVELRCDPISGHTALYWYRQSLGQGLEFLIYFQGNSAPDKSGLPSDRFSAERTGGSVSTLTIQRTQQEDSAVYLCASSLDSVLNQPQHFGDGTRLSIL.

With regard to this clonotype: The junction shows a germline mismatch at one end, possibly a read error. The chain combines TRBV20-1 with TRBJ1-4, with TRBD1 as a possible D gene (6 bases). This CDR3 contains 16 residues. CDR1 is DFQATT, CDR2 SNEGSKA, per germline (reference sequence). The DNA of the CDR3 is TGCTGTGCTAGAGGACAGCCTACCGACGCTAATGAAAAACTGTTTTTT. Translating gives CCARGQPTDANEKLFF.

The CDR3 nucleotides read TGTGCCAGCAGTTACGCGGACAGTTTTTCCTACGAGCAGTACTTC. Translated, it gives CASSYADSFSYEQYF. The chain has TRBV6-5 and TRBJ2-7, with TRBD1 as a possible D gene (6 bases). The CDR3 is 15 residues long. CDR1 is MNHEY and CDR2 is SVGAGI in the germline V gene. Between the trimmed V and J ends, which lost 2 bases and 1 base, there was a span of 12 bases.

V usage is TRBV11-3 and J usage is TRBJ2-7; 8 bases are a match to TRBD1. Germline V CDR1 and CDR2: SGHNT, YENEEA. The CDR3 is 14 residues long. The V segment lost 0 bases and the J segment 5 bases; nucleotides outside the gene matches: 3. CDR3 bases: TGTGCCAGCAGCTTAGATGGACAGGGTGACGAGCAGTACTTC. Translated: CASSLDGQGDEQYF.

J is TRBJ1-3 and V is TRBV20-1; D ambiguous. Trimming took 3 bases from V and 7 from J, leaving 19 bases between them. The CDR3 runs 15 residues. Germline V gene data show CDR1 as DFQATT and CDR2 as SNEGSKA (reference sequence). The CDR3 coding sequence is TGCAGTGCTAGTGCCCTGAGGGCCTCCTGGAACACCATATATTTT. Residues: CSASALRASWNTIYF.

This clonotype has more than one count but fewer than ten. The chain joins TRBV18 to TRBJ2-1, with D perhaps given as TRBD1 or TRBD2 (5 bases each). V shed 1 base and J shed 0 bases, with 7 bases lying between them. This CDR3 spans 15 amino acids. Germline CDR1 KGHSH, CDR2 LQKENI. The CDR3 DNA is TGTGCCAGCTCACCACAGGGACCCTCCTACAATGAGCAGTTCTTC. Protein: CASSPQGPSYNEQFF.

The rearrangement links TRBV7-6 to TRBJ2-3; D remains ambiguous. V lost 5 bases and J lost 4, with 13 bases in between. CDR3 length: 14 amino acids. Germline CDR1 is SGHVS and CDR2 is FNYEAQ. The CDR3 bases are TGTGCCAGCAGCCCCCGAGACACATCAGATACGCAGTATTTT. Translating gives CASSPRDTSDTQYF.

This clonotype has ten or more counts. The CDR3 is CASRETWDLQETQYF. In DNA, the CDR3 is TGTGCCAGCAGGGAAACGTGGGACCTTCAAGAGACCCAGTACTTC. This chain joins TRBV21-1 and TRBJ2-5; TRBD1 is the table's D call and was not checked against the DNA. TRBV21-1 is a listed pseudogene. CDR3 size: 15 residues.

J is TRBJ2-2 and V is TRBV5-1; 8 positions agree with TRBD2. V shed 6 bases and J 5 bases; nucleotides not matched to a gene: 6. The CDR3 runs 14 residues. Germline V gene sequence: CDR1 SGHRS, CDR2 YFSETQ. CDR3 residues: CASNSAGGTGELFF. The CDR3 DNA reads TGCGCCAGCAATTCGGCGGGAGGAACCGGGGAGCTGTTTTTT.

The chain combines TRBV7-2 with TRBJ2-1, with a possible D match to TRBD2 (5 bases). The CDR3 is 14 amino acids. CDR1 is SGHTA and CDR2 is FQGNSA in the germline V gene. Trimming shortened V by 1 base and J by 15 bases, and 19 bases separated the two germline ends. CDR3 DNA: TGTGCCAGCAGCTTAGACCCAGCGGTAACTAAGGGGTTCTTC. Translated: CASSLDPAVTKGFF.